One and the same sample provided the 5 T cell receptor beta chains below, sequenced in a study of CD8 T cells in ankylosing spondylitis. The study's findings and limits: Blood of patients with ankylosing spondylitis appeared to be characterized by a TCR beta motif of eight highly homologous variants.

Their antigen targets remain unknown. TCRdb re-called the 5' RACE reads through MiXCR, storing one row per CDR3 protein. Of fewer than 400,000 distinct CDR3 sequences in the sample, about a fifth are singletons; the top ten hold around 17%. Sample: blood, either unsorted or a sorted T cell fraction (not recorded which). These receptor sequences come from a male donor with ankylosing spondylitis.

The rearrangement uses TRBV20-1 and TRBJ2-7, with TRBD1 matching 9 bases. The CDR3 spans 14 residues. Germline CDR1 is DFQATT and CDR2 is SNEGSKA (reference sequence). J was trimmed by 6 bases and V by 6 bases; bases with no gene match: 12. The CDR3 DNA reads TGCAGTGCCGAATCCGGGACAGGGATGAGCGAGCAGTACTTC. Its protein product is CSAESGTGMSEQYF.

Turning to this clonotype: Germline is not matched at one junction end, which may reflect a read error. The CDR3 region is CASSGEDLGTDTQNF. CDR3 DNA sequence: TGTGCCAGCAGTGGAGAGGACTTGGGGACAGATACGCAGAATTTT. This chain joins TRBV6-1 and TRBJ2-3; 7 nucleotides line up with TRBD1. Germline V CDR1 and CDR2: MNHNS, SASEGT. The CDR3 consists of 15 residues.

This clonotype was picked up many times. The rearrangement links TRBV7-8 to TRBJ2-1; D not certain. CDR3 length: 16 amino acids. V was trimmed by 5 bases and J by 0 bases, leaving 14 bases between them. Germline values: CDR1 SGHVS, CDR2 FQNEAQ. The CDR3 loop reads CASSLMARISYNEQFF. Here the CDR3 DNA reads TGTGCCAGCAGCCTGATGGCCAGAATCTCCTACAATGAGCAGTTCTTC.

The chain joins TRBV5-5 to TRBJ2-1; D uncertain. The CDR3 has 14 residues. With 1 base removed from V and 5 bases from J, the gap between germline ends came to 10 bases. Germline-derived CDR1 and CDR2 are SGHKS and YYEKEE (reference sequence). The CDR3 here is CASSLLAPDNEQFF. Written as DNA, the CDR3 is TGTGCCAGCAGCTTGTTGGCTCCAGACAATGAGCAGTTCTTC.

The chain joins TRBV3-1 to TRBJ1-5, with 8 bases aligning to TRBD1. There are 15 residues in the CDR3. After removal of 0 bases from V and 7 bases from J, the junction contained 5 bases not matched to a gene. The V gene's germline CDR1 is LGHDT and CDR2 YNNKEL (reference sequence). The CDR3 spells CASSQDGTGYQPQHF. DNA for the CDR3: TGTGCCAGCAGCCAAGATGGGACAGGCTACCAGCCCCAGCATTTT.